These 28 T cell receptor beta chains originate from one sample sequenced in a study of CD8 T cells in Susac syndrome. Random hexamers primed reverse transcription of roughly 0.45 to 1 ug RNA. A single record per CDR3 protein comes from TCRdb applying MiXCR to the immunoSEQ multiplex PCR reads. The sample lists 150,000 to 250,000 distinct CDR3 sequences; roughly 96% were seen once. Sequencing input: CD4+ T cells from PBMCs. These receptors originate from a human donor with multiple sclerosis.

The chain employs TRBV5-1 and TRBJ2-5; D possibly corresponds to TRBD2 (5 bases). The CDR3 loop spans 14 amino acids. Per the germline V gene, CDR1 is SGHRS and CDR2 is YFSETQ. V lost 0 bases, J lost 5 bases, and 11 bases lay in between. This chain's CDR3 is CASSLEREWETQYF. DNA of the CDR3: TGCGCCAGCAGCTTGGAACGGGAATGGGAGACCCAGTACTTC.

This rearrangement joins TRBV30 to TRBJ2-3; the D is unclear. Germline V lookup: CDR1 GTSNPN, CDR2 SVGIG (reference sequence). V dropped 2 bases and J dropped 0 bases, with 9 bases sitting between them. The CDR3 contains 14 residues. The CDR3 bases are TGTGCCTGGAGTCCCCGAACTAGCACAGATACGCAGTATTTT. Translating gives CAWSPRTSTDTQYF.

This chain connects TRBV27 to TRBJ2-7; no reliable D call. V lost 11 bases to trimming and J lost 4 bases, with 9 bases between them. The CDR3 is 10 residues long. Germline V gives CDR1 MNHEY, CDR2 SMNVEV (reference sequence). The DNA for the CDR3 is TGTGCCGTCCCCGGTTACGAGCAGTACTTC. Translated: CAVPGYEQYF.

The V gene is TRBV20-1, the J gene TRBJ1-1, with 9 bases aligning to TRBD1. The CDR3 totals 14 residues. Germline values: CDR1 DFQATT, CDR2 SNEGSKA (reference sequence). Trimming took 6 bases from V and 6 from J; bases not matched to a gene: 11. CDR3 bases: TGCAGTGCCCCCGCCGACAGGGGGTATGCTGAAGCTTTCTTT. Translation gives CSAPADRGYAEAFF.

The chain couples TRBV20-1 to TRBJ2-5, with 8 bases aligning to TRBD2. From germline, CDR1 is DFQATT and CDR2 SNEGSKA (reference sequence). This CDR3 has 14 residues. After removal of 1 base from V and 3 bases from J, the junction contained 4 bases not matched to a gene. CDR3: CSARAEAGEETQYF. The CDR3 DNA follows: TGCAGTGCTAGAGCGGAAGCGGGAGAAGAGACCCAGTACTTC.

V and J are TRBV4-1 and TRBJ2-5, with 7 nucleotides matching TRBD2. Germline CDR1 and CDR2: MGHRA and YSYEKL. V was clipped by 5 bases and J by 4 bases; unmatched bases: 10. The CDR3 has 15 amino acids. This chain's CDR3 is CASSSQEAGIETQYF. CDR3 bases: TGCGCCAGCAGCTCCCAGGAAGCGGGAATAGAGACCCAGTACTTC.

The rearrangement links TRBV3-1 to TRBJ1-2; D gene uncertain. Per germline, CDR1 LGHDT and CDR2 YNNKEL (reference sequence). V lost 6 bases to trimming and J lost 8 bases, with 16 bases between them. The CDR3 length is 13 residues. The DNA of the CDR3 is TGTGCCAGCAGTCAACAGCCCGCCTTCGGCTACACCTTC. Its translation is CASSQQPAFGYTF. The entire variable domain, with the rest obtained from reference TRBV3-1 and TRBJ1-2, is as follows: DTAVSQTPKYLVTQMGNDKSIKCEQNLGHDTMYWYKQDSKKFLKIMFSYNNKELIINETVPNRFSPKSPDKAHLNLHINSLELGDSAVYFCASSQQPAFGYTFGSGTRLTVV.

The chain joins TRBV4-2 to TRBJ2-5; D possibly corresponds to TRBD2 (7 bases). The V gene's germline CDR1 is LGHNA and CDR2 YNFKEQ. The CDR3 totals 16 residues. Between the trimmed V and J ends, which lost 4 bases and 3 bases, there was a span of 18 bases. CDR3: CASSRDGGREEETQYF. The DNA for the CDR3 is TGTGCCAGCAGCCGGGACGGGGGGCGCGAAGAAGAGACCCAGTACTTC.

The V call is TRBV25-1, the J call TRBJ2-7; TRBD1 matches 7 bases. Trimming took 4 bases from V and 1 from J; bases not matched to a gene: 7. Germline CDR1 is MGHDK and CDR2 is SYGVNS. This CDR3 has 15 amino acids. In DNA form, the CDR3 reads TGTGCCAGCAGTGCCCATCGACAGGGTTCCTACGAGCAGTACTTC. Its protein is CASSAHRQGSYEQYF.

J is TRBJ1-1 and V is TRBV20-1, with D maybe TRBD1 (5 bases). The CDR3 is 13 residues long. Germline CDR1 is DFQATT and CDR2 is SNEGSKA (reference sequence). Trimming removed 4 bases at V and 3 bases at J, with 12 bases between. This CDR3 is CSATGPFDTEAFF. CDR3 nucleotide sequence: TGCAGTGCTACGGGACCCTTCGACACTGAAGCTTTCTTT.

This clonotype was observed once. CDR3 sequence: CSARVRGLGTQYF. The CDR3, as DNA: TGCAGTGCTAGAGTCCGCGGGCTGGGTACGCAGTATTTT. This rearrangement joins TRBV20-1 to TRBJ2-3; D is perhaps TRBD2 (5 bases). There are 13 residues in the CDR3. Germline loops: CDR1 DFQATT, CDR2 SNEGSKA (reference sequence). With 1 base removed from V and 8 bases from J, the gap between germline ends came to 13 bases.

V gene TRBV29-1 combines with J gene TRBJ1-4; D is possibly TRBD1 (5 bases). Trimming pared 6 bases from V and 5 bases from J, leaving 10 bases between. CDR3 length: 12 amino acids. Germline-derived CDR1 and CDR2 are SQVTM and ANQGSEA. The CDR3 DNA reads TGCAGCGTCGGGACGGACAATGAAAAACTGTTTTTT. Amino acids: CSVGTDNEKLFF.

The chain employs TRBV12-3 or TRBV12-4 and TRBJ2-3, with D hard to call. This CDR3 is built from 13 residues. Trimming left V 5 bases short and J 2 bases short, with 8 bases between. The CDR3 nucleotides are TGTGCCAGCAGTCCCTACTTCACAGATACGCAGTATTTT. The encoded protein is CASSPYFTDTQYF.

This chain uses TRBV20-1 with TRBJ1-4, with D unclear. The CDR3 covers 11 residues. CDR1 DFQATT and CDR2 SNEGSKA come from the germline V gene (reference sequence). V was cut by 3 bases and J by 8 bases, with 7 bases left in between. CDR3 nucleotide sequence: TGCAGTGCTAGGGCCTTCGAAAAACTGTTTTTT. Translating it yields CSARAFEKLFF.

The chain has TRBV29-1 and TRBJ2-7; tentative D call: TRBD1 (5 bases). Germline CDR1 reads SQVTM; CDR2 reads ANQGSEA. V shed 4 bases and J shed 2 bases, with 12 bases lying between them. The CDR3 has 13 residues. This CDR3 reads CSVARGEAYEQYF. CDR3 sequence (DNA): TGCAGCGTTGCAAGGGGCGAAGCCTACGAGCAGTACTTC.

V is TRBV19 and J is TRBJ2-3; TRBD2 matches 12 bases. The J segment lost 5 bases and the V segment lost 9 bases, leaving 9 bases of the junction unmatched. This CDR3 contains 15 residues. Germline values: CDR1 LNHDA, CDR2 SQIVND (reference sequence). As DNA, the CDR3 is TGTGCCAGCTCCGGACTAGCGGGGCCCATAGATACGCAGTATTTT. Translating gives CASSGLAGPIDTQYF.

The count of this clonotype is one. The chain has TRBV5-1 and TRBJ2-7; 14 positions match TRBD2. V was pared by 2 bases and J by 5 bases, with 12 bases of the junction left unmatched. Germline V gene data show CDR1 as SGHRS and CDR2 as YFSETQ. The CDR3 is made up of 18 amino acids. The CDR3 protein is CASSFRGTSGSRNDEQYF. For the CDR3, the DNA is TGCGCCAGCAGCTTCCGTGGGACTAGCGGGAGTCGAAACGACGAGCAGTACTTC.

The chain employs TRBV5-4 and TRBJ1-4; D gene ambiguous. The CDR3 totals 16 residues. CDR1 and CDR2 from the germline V gene are SGHNT and YYREEE (reference sequence). With 0 bases removed from V and 0 bases from J, the gap between germline ends came to 9 bases. CDR3 region: CASSLGQPATNEKLFF. The CDR3, as DNA: TGTGCCAGCAGCTTGGGGCAGCCCGCAACTAATGAAAAACTGTTTTTT.

The chain combines TRBV6-6 with TRBJ2-7, with D hard to call. Germline CDR1 MNHNY, CDR2 SVGAGI (reference sequence). The CDR3 covers 13 residues. Trimming removed 2 bases from V and 4 bases from J, with 9 bases in between. This chain's CDR3 is CASSYPPRYEQYF. The CDR3 DNA reads as TGTGCCAGCAGTTACCCCCCCCGGTACGAGCAGTACTTC.

This chain connects TRBV5-1 to TRBJ2-1; D is possibly TRBD2 (5 bases). The CDR3 totals 15 residues. In germline, CDR1 is SGHRS, CDR2 YFSETQ. V was pared by 4 bases and J by 3 bases, with 14 bases between. The CDR3 is CASSRRLRNYNEQFF. In DNA, the CDR3 is TGCGCCAGCAGCCGGCGACTACGTAACTACAATGAGCAGTTCTTC.

The rearrangement links TRBV27 to TRBJ2-3; 12 bases are shared with TRBD2. Germline lookup yields CDR1 MNHEY and CDR2 SMNVEV (reference sequence). The CDR3 covers 19 residues. V lost 8 bases, J lost 4 bases, and 19 bases stayed unmatched. CDR3 bases: TGTGCCAGCGGGGCCCGTGGACTAGCGGGATTATTCGGCGCAGATACGCAGTATTTT. It is translated as CASGARGLAGLFGADTQYF.

Written as DNA, the CDR3 is TGCAGTGCTAGAGATCCGGGCGTACAGTTCTTC. Its translation: CSARDPGVQFF. The V and J genes are TRBV20-1 and TRBJ2-1; no definite D call. The CDR3 is 11 amino acids. CDR1 and CDR2 (germline): DFQATT, SNEGSKA (reference sequence). V lost 0 bases to trimming and J lost 13 bases, with 10 bases between them.

This chain uses TRBV5-4 with TRBJ2-1; unclear D gene. There are 14 residues in the CDR3. The germline V gene has CDR1 SGHNT and CDR2 YYREEE (reference sequence). Deletions cut 5 bases from V and 6 bases from J, with 15 bases between. This chain's CDR3 is CASSNHVGTNEQFF. The DNA for the CDR3 is TGTGCCAGCAGTAATCACGTTGGTACCAATGAGCAGTTCTTC.

The V and J genes are TRBV11-2 and TRBJ2-2; no clear D. Trimming stripped 3 bases from V and 2 bases from J, with 10 bases between. The CDR3 consists of 15 residues. In germline, CDR1 is SGHAT, CDR2 FQNNGV. The CDR3 region is CASSFTAINTGELFF. The CDR3 coding sequence is TGTGCCAGCAGCTTCACTGCTATCAACACCGGGGAGCTGTTTTTT. The whole variable domain, remainder taken from reference TRBV11-2 and TRBJ2-2, is EAGVAQSPRYKIIEKRQSVAFWCNPISGHATLYWYQQILGQGPKLLIQFQNNGVVDDSQLPKDRFSAERLKGVDSTLKIQPAKLEDSAVYLCASSFTAINTGELFFGEGSRLTVL.

The chain carries TRBV18 and TRBJ1-1; 7 nucleotides align to TRBD1. Germline-derived CDR1 and CDR2 are KGHSH and LQKENI. The V gene end was trimmed by 3 bases and the J gene end by 2 bases; junction bases not matched to a gene: 9. This CDR3 has 16 residues. DNA for the CDR3: TGTGCCAGCTCACCCATGAGTCGGGACAGTAACACTGAAGCTTTCTTT. Translating it yields CASSPMSRDSNTEAFF.

CDR3 coding DNA: TGCAGCGTCAGACAGGGGGATCATGGCTACACCTTC. This encodes CSVRQGDHGYTF. The rearrangement joins TRBV29-1 to TRBJ1-2; 9 bases agree with TRBD1. Germline trimming cut 6 bases from V and 6 bases from J; bases unmatched to any gene: 5. The CDR3 spans 12 residues. CDR1 is SQVTM, CDR2 ANQGSEA, per germline. Variable domain in full (rest from reference TRBV29-1 and TRBJ1-2): SAVISQKPSRDICQRGTSLTIQCQVDSQVTMMFWYRQQPGQSLTLIATANQGSEATYESGFVIDKFPISRPNLTFSTLTVSNMSPEDSSIYLCSVRQGDHGYTFGSGTRLTVV.

The V call is TRBV20-1, the J call TRBJ2-1; D is possibly TRBD2 (6 bases). The CDR3 consists of 15 residues. V lost 7 bases, J lost 0 bases, and 16 bases lay in between. From germline, CDR1 is DFQATT and CDR2 SNEGSKA (reference sequence). The CDR3 sequence is CSGGRRGISYNEQFF. CDR3 nucleotides: TGCAGTGGGGGCCGGCGGGGAATCTCCTACAATGAGCAGTTCTTC.

DNA for the CDR3: TGTGCCAGCAGCTTGGCTAGCGGGATTTACGAGCAGTACTTC. Translating gives CASSLASGIYEQYF. The chain couples TRBV7-2 to TRBJ2-7; 9 nucleotides align to TRBD2. The V and J ends lost 3 bases and 4 bases, in that order; junction bases with no gene match: 4. The CDR3 sequence is 14 residues long. Germline assignment: CDR1 SGHTA and CDR2 FQGNSA. The whole variable domain, remainder taken from reference TRBV7-2 and TRBJ2-7, is GAGVSQSPSNKVTEKGKDVELRCDPISGHTALYWYRQSLGQGLEFLIYFQGNSAPDKSGLPSDRFSAERTGGSVSTLTIQRTQQEDSAVYLCASSLASGIYEQYFGPGTRLTVT.